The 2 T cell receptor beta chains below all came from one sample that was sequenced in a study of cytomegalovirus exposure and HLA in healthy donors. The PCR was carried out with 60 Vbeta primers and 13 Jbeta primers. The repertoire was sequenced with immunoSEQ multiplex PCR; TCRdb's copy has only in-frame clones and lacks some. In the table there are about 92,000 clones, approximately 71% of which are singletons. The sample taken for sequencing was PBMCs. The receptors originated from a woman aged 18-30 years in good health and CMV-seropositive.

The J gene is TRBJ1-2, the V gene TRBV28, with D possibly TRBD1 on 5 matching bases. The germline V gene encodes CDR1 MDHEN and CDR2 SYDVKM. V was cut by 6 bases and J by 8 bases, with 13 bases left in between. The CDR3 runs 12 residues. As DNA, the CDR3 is TGTGCCAGCAGACCCAGGGTGGGAGGCTACACCTTC. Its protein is CASRPRVGGYTF.

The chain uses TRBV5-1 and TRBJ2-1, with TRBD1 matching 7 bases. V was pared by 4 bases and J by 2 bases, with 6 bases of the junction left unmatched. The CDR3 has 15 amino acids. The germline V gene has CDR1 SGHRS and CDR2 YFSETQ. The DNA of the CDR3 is TGCGCCAGCAGCCCTTCCGGGACAGCCTACAATGAGCAGTTCTTC. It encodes CASSPSGTAYNEQFF.